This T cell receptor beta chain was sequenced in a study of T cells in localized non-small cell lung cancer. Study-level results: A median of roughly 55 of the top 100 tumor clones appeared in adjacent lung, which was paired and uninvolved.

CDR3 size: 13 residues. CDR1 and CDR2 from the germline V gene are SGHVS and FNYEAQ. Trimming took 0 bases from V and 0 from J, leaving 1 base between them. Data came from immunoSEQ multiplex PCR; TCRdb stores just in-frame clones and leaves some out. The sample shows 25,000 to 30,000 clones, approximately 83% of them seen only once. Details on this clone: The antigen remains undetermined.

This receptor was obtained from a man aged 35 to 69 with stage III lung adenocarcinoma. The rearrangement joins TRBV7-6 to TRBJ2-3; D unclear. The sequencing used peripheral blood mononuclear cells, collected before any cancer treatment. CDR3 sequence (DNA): TGTGCCAGCAGCTTAGCCAGCACAGATACGCAGTATTTT. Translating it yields CASSLASTDTQYF. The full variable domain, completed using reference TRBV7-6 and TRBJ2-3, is GAGVSQSPRYKVTKRGQDVALRCDPISGHVSLYWYRQALGQGPEFLTYFNYEAQQDKSGLPNDRFSAERPEGSISTLTIQRTEQRDSAMYRCASSLASTDTQYFGPGTRLTVL.